Shown below are 32 T cell receptor beta chains from a single sample sequenced in a study of PD-L1 blockade in urothelial cancer. Specified time point: pretreatment peripheral blood. Libraries were prepared by immunoSEQ multiplex PCR; TCRdb keeps only in-frame clonotypes and omits some of them. The table lists tens of thousands of clones, 75% to 90% of them singletons. Sample: PBMCs, taken around atezolizumab (anti-PD-L1) treatment. These receptors were collected from a man between 70 and 80 years old with urothelial cancer.

This chain uses TRBV10-2 with TRBJ2-1; the D gene is possibly TRBD1 (6 bases). Trimming took 5 bases from V and 12 from J, leaving 11 bases between them. Germline assignment: CDR1 WSHSY and CDR2 SAAADI. The CDR3 is 11 amino acids. CDR3 nucleotide sequence: TGCGCCAGCAGTCAGGGGAACCGGCAGTTCTTC. This encodes CASSQGNRQFF.

This clone was found once. DNA of the CDR3: TGTGCCAGCAGTCTCGTAAATGAGCAGTTCTTC. This translates into CASSLVNEQFF. The chain uses TRBV28 and TRBJ2-1; D remains ambiguous. V was trimmed by 5 bases and J by 7 bases, leaving 6 bases between them. From germline, CDR1 is MDHEN and CDR2 SYDVKM. The CDR3 is 11 residues long.

The chain combines TRBV2 with TRBJ2-3, with no clear D. Germline-derived CDR1 and CDR2 are SNHLY and FYNNEI. The CDR3 consists of 14 residues. Trimming cost V 4 bases and J 0 bases, with 8 bases left between them. The CDR3 DNA reads TGTGCCAGCAGTGCAGCTACTAGCACAGATACGCAGTATTTT. Translated: CASSAATSTDTQYF.

J is TRBJ1-1 and V is TRBV27, with a weak D call TRBD1 (6 bases). Trimming took off 6 bases at V and 0 bases at J, with 20 bases between the two ends. The CDR3 length is 17 residues. The germline CDR1 and CDR2 sequences are MNHEY and SMNVEV (reference sequence). CDR3 bases: TGTGCCAGCAGCTTTTTGTTCTCACAGGGAATGAACACTGAAGCTTTCTTT. Its protein is CASSFLFSQGMNTEAFF.

The chain is built from TRBV7-2 and TRBJ1-5; 8 bases align to TRBD1. Trimming at V came to 3 bases and at J to 7 bases, leaving 5 bases not matched to a gene. CDR1 and CDR2 (germline): SGHTA, FQGNSA. The CDR3 extends over 14 amino acids. The CDR3 DNA is TGTGCCAGCAGCTTGGAACAGGGGGGCCAGCCCCAGCATTTT. Its protein is CASSLEQGGQPQHF.

The V gene is TRBV30, the J gene TRBJ2-1, with a weak D call TRBD1 (8 bases). V was trimmed by 0 bases and J by 8 bases, leaving 11 bases between them. The CDR3 length is 13 residues. In germline, CDR1 is GTSNPN, CDR2 SVGIG (reference sequence). CDR3 protein: CAWSVQGGYEQFF. The CDR3 DNA is TGTGCCTGGAGTGTACAGGGGGGGTATGAGCAGTTCTTC.

The gene calls are TRBV30 and TRBJ2-1, with D uncertain. This CDR3 has 14 amino acids. The V gene's germline CDR1 is GTSNPN and CDR2 SVGIG (reference sequence). Trimming pared 3 bases from V and 8 bases from J, leaving 17 bases between. CDR3 amino acids: CAWRPPRRSYEQFF. As DNA, the CDR3 is TGTGCCTGGAGGCCCCCCCGCCGGAGCTATGAGCAGTTCTTC.

This CDR3 is CASSAEGQGIRHTIYF. Here the CDR3 DNA reads TGTGCCAGCAGCGCCGAGGGACAGGGGATCCGGCACACCATATATTTT. The rearrangement joins TRBV5-4 to TRBJ1-3; the match to TRBD1 covers 10 bases. CDR1 and CDR2 from the germline V gene are SGHNT and YYREEE (reference sequence). The CDR3 length is 16 residues. J gave up 8 bases and V 4 bases, and 12 bases lay outside the gene matches.

The chain joins TRBV10-3 to TRBJ2-3; D is unclear. CDR1 ENHRY and CDR2 SYGVKD come from the germline V gene. Trimming stripped 10 bases from V and 1 base from J, with 12 bases between. The CDR3 contains 13 residues. CDR3 DNA sequence: TGTGCCACCGGCCCGCGGCGCACAGATACGCAGTATTTT. This encodes CATGPRRTDTQYF.

The rearrangement links TRBV11-2 to TRBJ1-1, with TRBD1 matching 12 bases. Germline assignment: CDR1 SGHAT and CDR2 FQNNGV. Trimming cost V 5 bases and J 3 bases; bases outside gene matches: 4. The CDR3 has 15 amino acids. In DNA form, the CDR3 reads TGTGCCAGCAGCGGAGGGACAGGGGGCTACACTGAAGCTTTCTTT. Encoded protein: CASSGGTGGYTEAFF.

This chain uses TRBV7-2 with TRBJ2-1; TRBD2 matches at 7 bases. The CDR3 runs to 17 residues. The germline V gene has CDR1 SGHTA and CDR2 FQGNSA. V was clipped by 4 bases and J by 4 bases; unmatched bases: 13. The chain's CDR3 is CASSSSSAGASYNEQFF. The CDR3, as DNA: TGTGCCAGCAGCTCGTCCTCCGCGGGAGCGTCTTACAATGAGCAGTTCTTC.

V and J are TRBV6-1 and TRBJ2-5; the D gene is possibly TRBD1 (5 bases). Germline values: CDR1 MNHNS, CDR2 SASEGT. This CDR3 has 13 residues. V was clipped by 6 bases and J by 0 bases, with 8 bases between them. The CDR3, as DNA: TGTGCCAGCAGGAAGACAGACCAAGAGACCCAGTACTTC. Translating it yields CASRKTDQETQYF.

J is TRBJ2-7 and V is TRBV19, with 14 bases aligning to TRBD2. This CDR3 has 17 amino acids. V shed 8 bases and J 1 base; nucleotides not matched to a gene: 10. Germline CDR1 and CDR2: LNHDA and SQIVND (reference sequence). CDR3: CASQPGLAGAGSYEQYF. Written as DNA, the CDR3 is TGTGCCAGTCAACCGGGACTAGCGGGAGCAGGGTCCTACGAGCAGTACTTC.

CDR3 bases: TGTGCCAGCAGCTTAGCGCGGCTAGAGATTCAGTACTTC. This gives the protein CASSLARLEIQYF. V gene TRBV7-2 combines with J gene TRBJ2-4, with D unclear. CDR1 SGHTA and CDR2 FQGNSA come from the germline V gene. The CDR3 has 13 residues. Trimming shortened V by 0 bases and J by 10 bases, and 10 bases separated the two germline ends.

This clone was seen just once. This chain uses TRBV23-1 with TRBJ2-1, with D maybe TRBD1 (7 bases). TRBV23-1 is an open reading frame, and its role is uncertain. Trimming shortened V by 6 bases and J by 1 base, and 13 bases separated the two germline ends. The length of the CDR3 is 15 residues. The CDR3 here is CASRQGRDSYNEQFF. CDR3 DNA sequence: TGCGCCAGCAGACAGGGGCGGGATTCCTACAATGAGCAGTTCTTC.

J is TRBJ2-7 and V is TRBV10-3; TRBD1 agrees at 7 bases. The germline gives CDR1 ENHRY, CDR2 SYGVKD. This CDR3 has 14 amino acids. Trimming at V came to 5 bases and at J to 0 bases, leaving 4 bases not matched to a gene. CDR3 loop: CAISTGTDSYEQYF. The CDR3 nucleotides are TGTGCCATCAGTACCGGGACAGACTCCTACGAGCAGTACTTC.

The chain employs TRBV2 and TRBJ2-5; 7 bases align to TRBD2. Germline V gives CDR1 SNHLY, CDR2 FYNNEI. CDR3 length equals 14 residues. V was pared by 6 bases and J by 4 bases, with 8 bases of the junction left unmatched. The CDR3 DNA reads TGTGCCAGCAGGGGGACTTTAGCGGGAGAGACCCAGTACTTC. The encoded protein is CASRGTLAGETQYF.

The table lists this clone with a count of one. The junction and the germline gene differ at one end; a read error may be behind it. The V call is TRBV27, the J call TRBJ2-5; D may be TRBD1 (5 bases). Per the germline V gene, CDR1 is MNHEY and CDR2 is SMNVEV (reference sequence). The CDR3 covers 13 residues. The DNA of the CDR3 is TGTGCCAGCAGTGTATCCCGGACACTAACCGCGGACTTC. It encodes CASSVSRTLTADF.

V usage is TRBV9 and J usage is TRBJ1-2; tentative D call: TRBD1 (5 bases). V lost 0 bases and J lost 3, with 12 bases in between. CDR3 length: 15 residues. From germline, CDR1 is SGDLS and CDR2 YYNGEE. The CDR3 sequence is CASSVAPTGDYGYTF. The CDR3 nucleotides read TGTGCCAGCAGCGTAGCCCCAACGGGGGACTATGGCTACACCTTC.

CDR3 sequence: CASIPRTSGMTVDTQYF. The CDR3 DNA reads TGTGCCAGCATTCCACGGACTAGCGGGATGACAGTAGATACGCAGTATTTT. J is TRBJ2-3 and V is TRBV2, with 12 bases identical to TRBD2. V trimming: 7 bases; J trimming: 5 bases; junction bases outside the gene matches: 13. CDR3 length: 17 amino acids. Germline V CDR1 and CDR2: SNHLY, FYNNEI. Based on the CDR3 plus reference TRBV2 and TRBJ2-3, the full variable domain is EPEVTQTPSHQVTQMGQEVILRCVPISNHLYFYWYRQILGQKVEFLVSFYNNEISEKSEIFDDQFSVERPDGSNFTLKIRSTKLEDSAMYFCASIPRTSGMTVDTQYFGPGTRLTVL.

This clone was observed once. The chain is built from TRBV7-6 and TRBJ2-5, with TRBD1 matching over 7 bases. Germline-derived CDR1 and CDR2 are SGHVS and FNYEAQ. The CDR3 is made up of 15 amino acids. V shed 5 bases, J shed 4 bases, and the junction held 10 bases outside the gene matches. For the CDR3, the DNA is TGTGCCAGCAGCCGTAATAGACAGGGTGGAGAGACCCAGTACTTC. Translation gives CASSRNRQGGETQYF.

V usage is TRBV9 and J usage is TRBJ2-7; 8 nucleotides match TRBD1. Germline CDR1 and CDR2: SGDLS and YYNGEE. CDR3 length: 15 amino acids. Germline trimming cut 0 bases from V and 6 bases from J; bases unmatched to any gene: 8. The CDR3 region has the DNA TGTGCCAGCAGCGTAGAAGGACAGGGAGGAAGCGAGCAGTACTTC. Protein product: CASSVEGQGGSEQYF.

Here the CDR3 DNA reads TGTGCCAGCAGCTTTCTCAATGAGCAGTTCTTC. Protein: CASSFLNEQFF. V is TRBV11-2 and J is TRBJ2-1, with D hard to call. V was cut by 3 bases and J by 6 bases, with 3 bases left in between. The CDR3 is 11 amino acids. From germline, CDR1 is SGHAT and CDR2 FQNNGV.

The rearrangement joins TRBV23-1 to TRBJ1-5; D remains ambiguous. TRBV23-1 is treated as an ORF (open reading frame) with a function not yet certain. V gave up 4 bases and J gave up 0 bases, with 13 bases separating them. The CDR3 sequence is 16 residues long. CDR3 sequence (DNA): TGCGCCAGCAGTCTGAAACGGTGCTATAGCAATCAGCCCCAGCATTTT. Translating it yields CASSLKRCYSNQPQHF.

J is TRBJ2-7 and V is TRBV5-6, with 7 bases identical to TRBD1. Germline V lookup: CDR1 SGHDT, CDR2 YYEEEE. The CDR3 sequence is 15 residues long. J was trimmed by 3 bases and V by 1 base; bases with no gene match: 7. This chain's CDR3 is CASSLTGAGVYEQYF. The DNA for the CDR3 is TGTGCCAGCAGCTTGACAGGGGCAGGGGTCTACGAGCAGTACTTC.

This chain joins TRBV28 and TRBJ1-1, with D perhaps matching TRBD1 (5 bases). CDR1 is MDHEN, CDR2 SYDVKM, per germline. This CDR3 has 13 amino acids. The V gene lost 7 bases and the J gene lost 4 bases, with 13 bases spanning the gap. As DNA, the CDR3 is TGTGCCAGCACCACGGGGGAAAGCACTGAAGCTTTCTTT. Its protein is CASTTGESTEAFF.

This chain uses TRBV2 with TRBJ2-1; 8 bases fit TRBD1. Per the germline V gene, CDR1 is SNHLY and CDR2 is FYNNEI. CDR3 length: 16 amino acids. With 7 bases clipped from V and 1 base from J, the junction kept 9 bases outside the gene matches. CDR3: CASNLDREGSYNEQFF. In DNA form, the CDR3 reads TGTGCCAGCAACCTGGACAGGGAAGGGTCCTACAATGAGCAGTTCTTC.

V and J are TRBV10-3 and TRBJ2-2, with 7 nucleotides matching TRBD2. With V trimmed by 6 bases and J by 3 bases, 4 bases remained unmatched. CDR1 is ENHRY, CDR2 SYGVKD, per germline. There are 14 residues in the CDR3. As DNA, the CDR3 is TGTGCCATCAGGTCTGGGAGGGACACCGGGGAGCTGTTTTTT. This codes for CAIRSGRDTGELFF.

The chain couples TRBV5-5 to TRBJ1-4, with a possible D match to TRBD1 (5 bases). The ends were cut back, 1 base at V and 8 bases at J, with 15 bases in the middle. This CDR3 has 15 amino acids. CDR1 and CDR2 from the germline V gene are SGHKS and YYEKEE (reference sequence). The CDR3 loop is CASSLHAREVEKLFF. CDR3 DNA: TGTGCCAGCAGCTTGCACGCCAGGGAGGTGGAAAAACTGTTTTTT.

DNA of the CDR3: TGTGCCAGCAGCGGTCCAGGGGAGTCTGAAGCTTTCTTT. The encoded protein is CASSGPGESEAFF. The J gene is TRBJ1-1, the V gene TRBV9; the D gene is possibly TRBD1 (6 bases). The CDR3 is 13 amino acids. V was shortened by 3 bases and J by 6 bases, with 12 bases between the two germline ends. Germline V CDR1 and CDR2: SGDLS, YYNGEE.

The chain carries TRBV9 and TRBJ2-1, with 7 bases fitting TRBD2. The ends lost 0 bases at V and 4 bases at J; junction bases unmatched: 4. CDR3 length: 15 residues. CDR1 and CDR2 (germline): SGDLS, YYNGEE. The CDR3 spells CASSVEGLEYNEQFF. As DNA, the CDR3 is TGTGCCAGCAGCGTAGAAGGACTAGAGTACAATGAGCAGTTCTTC.

The J gene is TRBJ2-1, the V gene TRBV5-6; 7 bases are shared with TRBD2. Germline V lookup: CDR1 SGHDT, CDR2 YYEEEE. J was trimmed by 5 bases and V by 3 bases; bases with no gene match: 5. The CDR3 covers 14 residues. CDR3 nucleotide sequence: TGTGCCAGCAGCTCGACCGGGAGGAACAATGAGCAGTTCTTC. It yields the protein CASSSTGRNNEQFF.